This TCR beta chain appears in the sequencing data of a study of cytomegalovirus exposure and HLA in healthy donors. Study at large: Later analysis reported that the approximately 110 validation repertoires shared the platform of the approximately 670 first-cohort repertoires. General study results and limits: Rarity held for most TCR sequences, but there were some public TCRs that occurred in many donors. According to a later analysis, TCR clusters from the first cohort tended to co-occur in the 120 or so validation repertoires.

V was cut by 4 bases and J by 7 bases, with 14 bases left in between. CDR1 and CDR2 from the germline V gene are MDHEN and SYDVKM. The CDR3 is 15 residues long. As regards this clone: Antigen specificity is unknown.

While the first cohort had 700 or so subjects, the donors belonged to the separate validation cohort of fewer than 150 subjects. The repertoire was sequenced with immunoSEQ multiplex PCR; TCRdb's copy has only in-frame clones and lacks some. The table lists roughly 280,000 clones, about 86% of them singletons. J is TRBJ1-6 and V is TRBV28, with D uncertain. Sequenced input: PBMCs. This TCR came from a woman under 30 in good health and CMV-seronegative. As DNA, the CDR3 is TGTGCCAGCAGTTCCTCTCCATCAACAAATTCACCCCTCCACTTT. Amino acids: CASSSSPSTNSPLHF.